This T cell receptor beta chain was found in a study of shared clonotypes between healthy human individuals. Overall study context: Sampling drew on donors who were a couple of women and a few men aged 18 to 49.

Comments on this clone: Its cognate antigen is unknown.

The method was immunoSEQ multiplex PCR; TCRdb's version includes in-frame clones alone and lacks a portion of them. This sample yields hundreds of thousands of clones, of which roughly 96% are seen a single time; 0.2% to 0.25% belongs to the top ten. The naive CD8 subset, CD45RO-negative cells positively selected for CCR7, excluded terminally differentiated effector memory CD45RA+ cells. Donors, healthy HIV-negative adults, lacked recent acute infections or vaccinations. The CDR3 is 13 residues long. V lost 5 bases and J 7 bases, leaving 15 bases between the germline ends. Germline V gives CDR1 GTSNPN, CDR2 SVGIG (reference sequence). General study findings and limits: The study drew on few donors, limiting represented genetic and exposure-history diversity.

Material for sequencing was naive CD8+ T cells sorted from blood. This chain uses TRBV30 with TRBJ2-1; D is tentatively TRBD1 or TRBD2 (5 bases each). This TCR derives from a man aged 25 to 40 in good health. The CDR3 bases are TGTGCCTGGTATCCGGGACCGCGGAATGAGCAGTTCTTC. Translating it yields CAWYPGPRNEQFF.